These T cell receptor beta chains were read from a single sample in a study of cytomegalovirus exposure and HLA in healthy donors. Only in-frame clones appear in the TCRdb table, and some are missing; sequencing was by immunoSEQ multiplex PCR. The sample has over 150,000 clones; around 84% are singletons. Material for sequencing was PBMCs. The source is a human donor in good health. Each CDR3 is given with its conserved first and last residue. A D gene is named only where the DNA matches it firmly. Expanded clones get a size class; other rows say once, few or many, or leave the size out.

TRBV15	-	TRBJ1-5	15	once	TGTGCCACCAGCCCCAGGGCCGCTAGCAATCAGCCCCAGCATTTT	CATSPRAASNQPQHF
TRBV19	-	TRBJ1-3	14	few	TGTGCCAGTAGCCAGACAATCTCTGGAAACACCATATATTTT	CASSQTISGNTIYF
TRBV7-9	-	TRBJ1-4	14	-	TGTGCCAGCAGCTTGGAACAGGAAGTGGAAAAACTGTTTTTT	CASSLEQEVEKLFF
TRBV5-1	TRBD1	TRBJ2-7	14	once	TGCGCCAGCAGCTCAAGGACAGGATCCTACGAGCAGTACTTC	CASSSRTGSYEQYF
TRBV11-3	TRBD1	TRBJ1-1	12	-	TGTGCCAGCAGGGGGACAGGGGGCGAAGCTTTCTTT	CASRGTGGEAFF
TRBV5-6	-	TRBJ2-3	14	once	TGTGCCAGCAGCTTGCCAGGGAACACAGATACGCAGTATTTT	CASSLPGNTDTQYF
TRBV2	-	TRBJ2-2	15	once	TGTGCCAGCAAAACCGGGACACCCAACACCGGGGAGCTGTTTTTT	CASKTGTPNTGELFF
TRBV11-2	TRBD1	TRBJ1-4	15	-	TGTGCCAGCAGCTTAGGAGACAGGGATAATGAAAAACTGTTTTTT	CASSLGDRDNEKLFF
TRBV4-1	TRBD1	TRBJ2-7	15	-	TGCGCCAGCAGCCAGACCCAGGACAGGGGCTACGAGCAGTACTTC	CASSQTQDRGYEQYF
TRBV5-4	-	TRBJ2-7	12	few	TGTGCCAGCAGCTTGGGCCTTCAACGCGAGTACTTC	CASSLGLQREYF
TRBV2	TRBD2	TRBJ2-3	15	-	TGTGCCAGCAGTGGGGGACTAGCGGGGCAAGATACGCAGTATTTT	CASSGGLAGQDTQYF
TRBV11-2	-	TRBJ1-4	15	once	TGTGCCAGCAGCTCAGAGGACAGTTTTAATGAAAAACTGTTTTTT	CASSSEDSFNEKLFF
TRBV18	-	TRBJ2-7	12	-	TGTGCCAGCTCAACCGGAGGATGGGAGCAGTACTTC	CASSTGGWEQYF
TRBV11-2	-	TRBJ1-2	14	-	TGTGCCAGCAGCTTAGAACAGGGTAACTATGGCTACACCTTC	CASSLEQGNYGYTF
TRBV27	-	TRBJ2-2	16	-	TGTGCCAGCAGTTATGCCGGGACATTTAACACCGGGGAGCTGTTTTTT	CASSYAGTFNTGELFF
TRBV7-2	TRBD2	TRBJ2-3	16	-	TGTGCCAGCAGCCCGAGAGCGGGGATTAGCACAGATACGCAGTATTTT	CASSPRAGISTDTQYF
TRBV5-4	TRBD2	TRBJ2-1	18	-	TGTGCCAGCAGCTTGGCTTCGGGCGGGACTAGCGGCTACAATGAGCAGTTCTTC	CASSLASGGTSGYNEQFF
TRBV11-2	-	TRBJ2-5	13	-	TGTGCCAGCAGCTCCCAGGGAAAAGAGACCCAGTACTTC	CASSSQGKETQYF
TRBV19	-	TRBJ2-1	16	-	TGTGCCAGTAGTATTGGAGGCAGTGCTACCTACAATGAGCAGTTCTTC	CASSIGGSATYNEQFF
TRBV7-9	TRBD1	TRBJ2-7	15	-	TGTGCCAGCAGCTATCCGGGACAGGGGTCCCCCGAGCAGTACTTC	CASSYPGQGSPEQYF
TRBV6-4	-	TRBJ1-5	15	-	TGTGCCAGCCCTTGGATGAGGGAGCAATCGGGCCCCCAGCATTTT	CASPWMREQSGPQHF
TRBV4-3	TRBD1	TRBJ1-5	16	-	TGCGCCAGCAGCCAAGATATCCAGGGGGGAATCCAGCCCCAGCATTTT	CASSQDIQGGIQPQHF
TRBV18	-	TRBJ1-2	18	-	TGTGCCAGCTCAGCAAGGATCGGGTGGGAGGGCAACGACGATGGCTACACCTTC	CASSARIGWEGNDDGYTF
TRBV27	-	TRBJ2-2	15	once	TGTGCCAGCAGTTTTGACAGACTGCACACCGGGGAGCTGTTTTTT	CASSFDRLHTGELFF
TRBV18	TRBD2	TRBJ2-7	16	few	TGTGCCAGCTCCGGGACTAGCGGGCATAGCTCCTACGAGCAGTACTTC	CASSGTSGHSSYEQYF
TRBV7-3	-	TRBJ2-2	15	-	TGTGCCAGCAGCTTAAATACAGTCAACACCGGGGAGCTGTTTTTT	CASSLNTVNTGELFF
TRBV5-1	-	TRBJ1-4	13	-	TGCGCCAGCACTCCGGGGGGAAGTGAAAAACTGTTTTTT	CASTPGGSEKLFF
TRBV13	-	TRBJ2-7	15	-	TGTGCCAGCAGCTCGTATGGAAGGGGCGCTACCGAGCAGTACTTC	CASSSYGRGATEQYF
TRBV2	-	TRBJ1-2	14	-	TGTGCCAGCACCGGGAGGTCCGGACTCTATGGCTACACCTTC	CASTGRSGLYGYTF
TRBV5-1	-	TRBJ1-1	14	-	TGCGCCAGCAGCTTGGACAGTCTGAACACTGAAGCTTTCTTT	CASSLDSLNTEAFF
TRBV15	-	TRBJ2-1	15	once	TGTGCCACCGAGAGGGGGGGGAGCTCCTACAATGAGCAGTTCTTC	CATERGGSSYNEQFF
TRBV5-1	TRBD2	TRBJ2-1	17	-	TGCGCCAGCAGCTTGAATGCGCGGGGGTCCTCCTACAATGAGCAGTTCTTC	CASSLNARGSSYNEQFF
TRBV6-5	TRBD1	TRBJ2-3	15	-	TGTGCCAGCAGGGGGACAGTCACTAGCACAGATACGCAGTATTTT	CASRGTVTSTDTQYF
TRBV6-5	TRBD1	TRBJ1-5	15	-	TGTGCCAGCAGTAAGGGACAGGGGGCAAGTCAGCCCCAGCATTTT	CASSKGQGASQPQHF
TRBV18	-	TRBJ1-1	16	-	TGTGCCAGCTCATCGGACGCCCCCAGGGGTAACACTGAAGCTTTCTTT	CASSSDAPRGNTEAFF
TRBV4-2	-	TRBJ1-1	14	-	TGTGCCAGCAGCCAAGATCAAGGAGGCGGTGAAGCTTTCTTT	CASSQDQGGGEAFF
TRBV5-1	TRBD1	TRBJ1-5	14	-	TGCGCCAGCAGCTTGACAGGGGGCCGCCAGCCCCAGCATTTT	CASSLTGGRQPQHF
TRBV5-1	-	TRBJ2-7	16	-	TGCGCCAGCAGCCCACCTGGGGTTGACAGCTCCTACGAGCAGTACTTC	CASSPPGVDSSYEQYF
TRBV9	TRBD1	TRBJ2-2	16	-	TGTGCCAGCAGTTCTTTGGGGACAGCGAACACCGGGGAGCTGTTTTTT	CASSSLGTANTGELFF
TRBV30	TRBD2	TRBJ2-7	13	-	TGTGCCTGGGCGGGGGACGTTCCCTACGAGCAGTACTTC	CAWAGDVPYEQYF
TRBV28	TRBD1	TRBJ1-2	15	-	TGTGCCAGCAGTACACCCTACGGACAGGGCAATGGCTACACCTTC	CASSTPYGQGNGYTF
TRBV19	TRBD1	TRBJ2-2	16	once	TGTGCCAGTAGCCTAAGACAGGGGCGGAACACCGGGGAGCTGTTTTTT	CASSLRQGRNTGELFF
TRBV27	-	TRBJ1-1	13	-	TGTGCCAGCAGTTTTGCGGGGGGCACTGAAGCTTTCTTT	CASSFAGGTEAFF
TRBV4-2	-	TRBJ1-4	18	-	TGTGCCAGCAGCCAAGATCTTCCACAGTTAGCAACTAATGAAAAACTGTTTTTT	CASSQDLPQLATNEKLFF
TRBV4-1	-	TRBJ2-3	13	-	TGCGCCAGCAGCCGCAGACAGACAGATACGCAGTATTTT	CASSRRQTDTQYF
TRBV7-3	TRBD1	TRBJ2-1	17	-	TGTGCCAGCAGCTTATATGGGACCCAGGGGGCGCGGAATGAGCAGTTCTTC	CASSLYGTQGARNEQFF
TRBV5-1	TRBD1	TRBJ1-1	14	few	TGCGCCAGCAGCTCTGGACAGGCCAACACTGAAGCTTTCTTT	CASSSGQANTEAFF
TRBV7-9	TRBD1	TRBJ1-4	15	-	TGTGCCAGCAGCTTATCGGGGACAGTCGATGAAAAACTGTTTTTT	CASSLSGTVDEKLFF
TRBV7-9	TRBD1	TRBJ1-1	16	once	TGTGCCAGCAGCTTACGAAGACAGGGAATGAACACTGAAGCTTTCTTT	CASSLRRQGMNTEAFF
TRBV6-1	TRBD1	TRBJ2-6	15	-	TGTGCCAGCAGAATCAGGGGGACTGGGGCCAACGTCCTGACTTTC	CASRIRGTGANVLTF
TRBV7-3	TRBD1	TRBJ2-7	15	-	TGTGCCAGCAGCCTGTGGACAGGGGGCGCCCACGAGCAGTACTTC	CASSLWTGGAHEQYF
TRBV9	TRBD2	TRBJ2-3	16	once	TGTGCCAGCAGCGTAGGGGGACTAGCGGGAGCAGATACGCAGTATTTT	CASSVGGLAGADTQYF
TRBV19	-	TRBJ1-5	16	-	TGTGCCAGTAGTCGAACCATGGACAGTCGGGTTCAGCCCCAGCATTTT	CASSRTMDSRVQPQHF
TRBV27	TRBD2	TRBJ2-1	14	-	TGTGCCAGCAGTGGACTAGCGGGTATCGATGAGCAGTTCTTC	CASSGLAGIDEQFF
TRBV5-1	-	TRBJ1-1	14	-	TGCGCCAGCAGCCGAGGACAGCCGAACACTGAAGCTTTCTTT	CASSRGQPNTEAFF
TRBV5-1	TRBD1	TRBJ1-1	15	-	TGCGCCAGCAGCTTGACACAGGGGAGTGGCACTGAAGCTTTCTTT	CASSLTQGSGTEAFF
TRBV19	-	TRBJ2-1	16	-	TGTGCCAGTAGTACTCGGGGGTTAACCTCCTACAATGAGCAGTTCTTC	CASSTRGLTSYNEQFF
TRBV9	-	TRBJ2-7	14	-	TGTGCCAGCAGCAACAGTTGGGGGGCCTACGAGCAGTACTTC	CASSNSWGAYEQYF
TRBV12-5	-	TRBJ2-2	14	-	TGTGCTAGTGGGTCGACAGCCAACACCGGGGAGCTGTTTTTT	CASGSTANTGELFF